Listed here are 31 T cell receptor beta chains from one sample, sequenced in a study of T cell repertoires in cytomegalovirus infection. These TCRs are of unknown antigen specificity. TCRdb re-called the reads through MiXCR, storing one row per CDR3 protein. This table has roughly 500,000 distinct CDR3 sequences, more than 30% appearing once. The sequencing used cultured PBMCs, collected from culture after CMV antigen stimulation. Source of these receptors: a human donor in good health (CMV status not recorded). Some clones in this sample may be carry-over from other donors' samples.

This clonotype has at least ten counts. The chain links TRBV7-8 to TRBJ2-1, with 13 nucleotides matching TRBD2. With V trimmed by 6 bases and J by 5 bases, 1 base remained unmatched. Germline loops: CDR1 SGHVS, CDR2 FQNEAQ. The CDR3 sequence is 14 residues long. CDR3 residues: CASRGLAGHNEQFF. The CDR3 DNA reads TGTGCCAGCAGGGGACTAGCGGGACACAATGAGCAGTTCTTC.

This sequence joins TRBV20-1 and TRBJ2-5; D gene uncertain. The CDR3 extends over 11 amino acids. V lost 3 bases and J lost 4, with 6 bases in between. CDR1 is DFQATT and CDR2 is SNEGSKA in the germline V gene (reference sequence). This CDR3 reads CSASPTETQYF. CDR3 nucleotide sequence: TGCAGTGCTAGCCCGACAGAGACCCAGTACTTC.

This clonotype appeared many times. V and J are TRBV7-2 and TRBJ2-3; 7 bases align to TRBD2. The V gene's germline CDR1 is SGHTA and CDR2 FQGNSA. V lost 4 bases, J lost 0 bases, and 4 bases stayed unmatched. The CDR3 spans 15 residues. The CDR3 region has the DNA TGTGCCAGCAGCTACGGGAGGCCTAGCACAGATACGCAGTATTTT. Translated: CASSYGRPSTDTQYF. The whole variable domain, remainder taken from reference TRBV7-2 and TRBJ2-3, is GAGVSQSPSNKVTEKGKDVELRCDPISGHTALYWYRQSLGQGLEFLIYFQGNSAPDKSGLPSDRFSAERTGGSVSTLTIQRTQQEDSAVYLCASSYGRPSTDTQYFGPGTRLTVL.

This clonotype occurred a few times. This CDR3 reads CASSAVSTGRNQPQHF. The DNA for the CDR3 is TGTGCCAGCAGTGCCGTTAGTACGGGGCGCAATCAGCCCCAGCATTTT. The chain couples TRBV6-5 to TRBJ1-5; TRBD1 is a possible D gene (5 bases). The CDR3 runs to 16 residues. The V and J ends lost 5 bases and 2 bases respectively, with 16 bases between them. Germline CDR1 reads MNHEY; CDR2 reads SVGAGI.

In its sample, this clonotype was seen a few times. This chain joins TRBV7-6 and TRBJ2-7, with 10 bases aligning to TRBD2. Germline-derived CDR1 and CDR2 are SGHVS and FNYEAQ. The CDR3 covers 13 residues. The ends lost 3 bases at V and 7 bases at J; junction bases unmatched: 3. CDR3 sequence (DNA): TGTGCCAGCAGCTTCGGACTAGCGGTTGAGCAGTACTTC. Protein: CASSFGLAVEQYF.

As DNA, the CDR3 is TGTGCCAGCAGCTTAGCTAGGGGGTGGGACACTGAAGCTTTCTTT. Amino acids: CASSLARGWDTEAFF. The chain couples TRBV7-8 to TRBJ1-1; D is perhaps TRBD1 (6 bases). Trimming stripped 0 bases from V and 3 bases from J, with 11 bases between. This CDR3 region has 15 residues. Germline loops: CDR1 SGHVS, CDR2 FQNEAQ.

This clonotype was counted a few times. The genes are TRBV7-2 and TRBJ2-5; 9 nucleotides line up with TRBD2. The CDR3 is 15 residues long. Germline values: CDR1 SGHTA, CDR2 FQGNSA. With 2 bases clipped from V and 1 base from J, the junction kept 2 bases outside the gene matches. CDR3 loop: CASSLSGRPQETQYF. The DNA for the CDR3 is TGTGCCAGCAGCTTAAGCGGGAGGCCCCAAGAGACCCAGTACTTC.

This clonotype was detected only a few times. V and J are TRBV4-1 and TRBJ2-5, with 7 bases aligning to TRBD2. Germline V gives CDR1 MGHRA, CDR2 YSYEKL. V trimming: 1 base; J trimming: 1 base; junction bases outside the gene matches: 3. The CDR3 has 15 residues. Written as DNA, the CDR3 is TGCGCCAGCAGCCAAGTGGGAGGGGTCCAAGAGACCCAGTACTTC. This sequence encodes CASSQVGGVQETQYF.

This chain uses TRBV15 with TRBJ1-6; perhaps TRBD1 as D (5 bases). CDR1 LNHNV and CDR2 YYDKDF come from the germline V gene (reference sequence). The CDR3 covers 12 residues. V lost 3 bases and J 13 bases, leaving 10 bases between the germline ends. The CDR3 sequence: CATSRGTVPLHF. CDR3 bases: TGTGCCACCAGCAGGGGGACCGTCCCCCTCCACTTT.

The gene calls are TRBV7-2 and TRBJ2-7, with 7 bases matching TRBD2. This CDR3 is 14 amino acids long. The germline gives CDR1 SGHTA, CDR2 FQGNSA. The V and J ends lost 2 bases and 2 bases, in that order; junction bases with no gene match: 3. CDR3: CASSLLAATYEQYF. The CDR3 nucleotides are TGTGCCAGCAGCTTACTAGCGGCTACCTACGAGCAGTACTTC.

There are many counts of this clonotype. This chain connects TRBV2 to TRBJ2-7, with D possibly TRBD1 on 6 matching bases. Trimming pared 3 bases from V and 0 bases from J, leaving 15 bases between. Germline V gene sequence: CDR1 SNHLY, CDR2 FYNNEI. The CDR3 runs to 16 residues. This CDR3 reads CASSDGPGTHSYEQYF. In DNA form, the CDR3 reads TGTGCCAGCAGTGACGGACCCGGGACACACTCCTACGAGCAGTACTTC.

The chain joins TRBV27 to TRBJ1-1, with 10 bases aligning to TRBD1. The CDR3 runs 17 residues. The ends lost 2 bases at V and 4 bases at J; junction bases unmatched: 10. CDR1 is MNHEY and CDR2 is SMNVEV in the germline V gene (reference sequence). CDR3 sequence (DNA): TGTGCCAGCAGTTTAACCGGGACAGGGGATTTACGCACTGAAGCTTTCTTT. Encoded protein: CASSLTGTGDLRTEAFF.

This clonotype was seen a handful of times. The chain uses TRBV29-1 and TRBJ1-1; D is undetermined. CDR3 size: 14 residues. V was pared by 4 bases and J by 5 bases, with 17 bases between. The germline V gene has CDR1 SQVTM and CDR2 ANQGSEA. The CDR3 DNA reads TGCAGCGTTGGGGCGGATATCCGGTATACTGAAGCTTTCTTT. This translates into CSVGADIRYTEAFF.

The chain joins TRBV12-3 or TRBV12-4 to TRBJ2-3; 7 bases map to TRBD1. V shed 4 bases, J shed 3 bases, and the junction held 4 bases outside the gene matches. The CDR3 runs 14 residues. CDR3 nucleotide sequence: TGTGCCAGCAGTTCAACGACAGGGACAGATACGCAGTATTTT. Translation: CASSSTTGTDTQYF.

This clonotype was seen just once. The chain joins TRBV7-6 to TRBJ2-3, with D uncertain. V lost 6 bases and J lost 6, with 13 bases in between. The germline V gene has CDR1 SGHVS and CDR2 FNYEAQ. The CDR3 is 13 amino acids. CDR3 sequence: CASSPRVSDTQYF. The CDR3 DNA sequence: TGTGCCAGCAGTCCAAGGGTCTCGGATACGCAGTATTTT. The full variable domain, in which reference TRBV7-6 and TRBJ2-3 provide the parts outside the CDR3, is GAGVSQSPRYKVTKRGQDVALRCDPISGHVSLYWYRQALGQGPEFLTYFNYEAQQDKSGLPNDRFSAERPEGSISTLTIQRTEQRDSAMYRCASSPRVSDTQYFGPGTRLTVL.

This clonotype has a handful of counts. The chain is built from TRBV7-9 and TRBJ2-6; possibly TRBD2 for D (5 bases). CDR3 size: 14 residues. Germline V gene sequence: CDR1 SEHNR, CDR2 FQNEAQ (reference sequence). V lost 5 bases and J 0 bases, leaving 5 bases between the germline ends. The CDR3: CASSRDSGANVLTF. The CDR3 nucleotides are TGTGCCAGCAGCCGGGACTCTGGGGCCAACGTCCTGACTTTC. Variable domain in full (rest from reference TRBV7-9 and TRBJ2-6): DTGVSQNPRHKITKRGQNVTFRCDPISEHNRLYWYRQTLGQGPEFLTYFQNEAQLEKSRLLSDRFSAERPKGSFSTLEIQRTEQGDSAMYLCASSRDSGANVLTFGAGSRLTVL.

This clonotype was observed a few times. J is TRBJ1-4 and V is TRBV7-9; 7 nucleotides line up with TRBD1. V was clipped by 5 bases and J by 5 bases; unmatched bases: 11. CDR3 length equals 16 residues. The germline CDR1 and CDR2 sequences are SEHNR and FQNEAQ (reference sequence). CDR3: CASSQPPDRRNEKLFF. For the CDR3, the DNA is TGTGCCAGCAGCCAACCCCCGGACAGGAGGAATGAAAAACTGTTTTTT.

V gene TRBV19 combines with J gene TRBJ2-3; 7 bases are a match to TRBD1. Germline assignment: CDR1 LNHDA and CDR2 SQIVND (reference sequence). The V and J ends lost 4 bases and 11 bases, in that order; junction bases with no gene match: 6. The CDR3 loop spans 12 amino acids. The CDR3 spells CASSTHRGGQYF. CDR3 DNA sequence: TGTGCCAGTAGTACCCACAGGGGTGGGCAGTATTTT.

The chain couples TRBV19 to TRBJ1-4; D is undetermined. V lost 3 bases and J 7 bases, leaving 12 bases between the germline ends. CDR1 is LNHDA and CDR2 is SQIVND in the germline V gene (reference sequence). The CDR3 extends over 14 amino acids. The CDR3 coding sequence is TGTGCCAGTAGTATGGACCCCCCGGGTGAAAAACTGTTTTTT. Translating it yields CASSMDPPGEKLFF.

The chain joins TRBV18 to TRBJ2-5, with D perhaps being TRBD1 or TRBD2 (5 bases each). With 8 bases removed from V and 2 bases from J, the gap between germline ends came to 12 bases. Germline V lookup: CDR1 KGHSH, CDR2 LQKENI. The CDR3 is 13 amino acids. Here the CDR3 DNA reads TGTGCCAGCCGGCCGGGACGTCAAGAGACCCAGTACTTC. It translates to CASRPGRQETQYF.

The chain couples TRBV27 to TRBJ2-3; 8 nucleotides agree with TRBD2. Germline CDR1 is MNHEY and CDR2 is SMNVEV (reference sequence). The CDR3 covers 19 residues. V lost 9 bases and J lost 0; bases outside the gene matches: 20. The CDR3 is CASGGQSLAGSPSTDTQYF. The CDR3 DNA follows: TGTGCCAGTGGAGGGCAGTCTCTAGCGGGCAGCCCTAGCACAGATACGCAGTATTTT.

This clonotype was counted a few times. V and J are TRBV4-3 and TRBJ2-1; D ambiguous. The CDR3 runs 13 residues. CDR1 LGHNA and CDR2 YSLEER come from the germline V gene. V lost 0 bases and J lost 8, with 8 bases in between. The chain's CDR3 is CASSQDSGDEQFF. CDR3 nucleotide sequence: TGCGCCAGCAGCCAAGATTCTGGCGATGAGCAGTTCTTC.

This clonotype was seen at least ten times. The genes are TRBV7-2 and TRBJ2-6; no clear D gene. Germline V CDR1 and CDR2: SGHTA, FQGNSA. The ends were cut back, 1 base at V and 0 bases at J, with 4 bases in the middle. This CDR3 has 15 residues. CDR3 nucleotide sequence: TGTGCCAGCAGCTTAGACGGCTCTGGGGCCAACGTCCTGACTTTC. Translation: CASSLDGSGANVLTF.

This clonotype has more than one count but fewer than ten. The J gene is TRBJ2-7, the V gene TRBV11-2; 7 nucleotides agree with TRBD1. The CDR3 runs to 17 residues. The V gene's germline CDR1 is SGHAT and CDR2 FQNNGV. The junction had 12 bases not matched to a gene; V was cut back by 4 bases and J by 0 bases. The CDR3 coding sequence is TGTGCCAGCAGCTCAGTAGCCGGGACAGTGAGCTCCTACGAGCAGTACGTC. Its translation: CASSSVAGTVSSYEQYV.

This chain's CDR3 is CASSFSRRVPTDTQYF. The CDR3 nucleotides are TGTGCCAGCAGCTTCAGTCGCAGGGTTCCCACAGATACGCAGTATTTT. This chain connects TRBV7-4 to TRBJ2-3, with D perhaps matching TRBD1 (5 bases). The length of the CDR3 is 16 residues. The germline V and J ends were trimmed by 3 bases and 2 bases, with 15 bases remaining between them. Germline-derived CDR1 and CDR2 are SGHVT and SQSDAQ.

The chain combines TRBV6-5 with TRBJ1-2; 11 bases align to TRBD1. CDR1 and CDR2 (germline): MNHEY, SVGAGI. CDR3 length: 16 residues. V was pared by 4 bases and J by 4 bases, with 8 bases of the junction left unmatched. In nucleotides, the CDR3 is TGTGCCAGCAGTTTCCAAAGGACAGGGGGCTCCTATGGCTACACCTTC. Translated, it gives CASSFQRTGGSYGYTF.

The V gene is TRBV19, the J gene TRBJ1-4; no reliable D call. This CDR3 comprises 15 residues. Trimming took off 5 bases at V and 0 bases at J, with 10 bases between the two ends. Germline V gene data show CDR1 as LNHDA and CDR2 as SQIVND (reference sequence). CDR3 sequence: CASSADPATNEKLFF. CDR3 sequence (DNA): TGTGCCAGTAGTGCTGACCCTGCAACTAATGAAAAACTGTTTTTT.

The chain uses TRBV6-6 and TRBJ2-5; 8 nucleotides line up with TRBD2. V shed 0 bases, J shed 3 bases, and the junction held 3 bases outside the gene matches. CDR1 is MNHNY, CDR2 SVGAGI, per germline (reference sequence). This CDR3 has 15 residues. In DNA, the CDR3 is TGTGCCAGCAGTTACTCCGGGGGGGTCAAAGAGACCCAGTACTTC. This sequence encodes CASSYSGGVKETQYF.

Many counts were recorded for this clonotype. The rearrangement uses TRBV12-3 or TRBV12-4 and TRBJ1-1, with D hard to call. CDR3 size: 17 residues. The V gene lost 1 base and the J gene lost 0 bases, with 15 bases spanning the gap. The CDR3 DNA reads TGTGCCAGCAGTTTAGAGACACACTTTGAAATGAACACTGAAGCTTTCTTT. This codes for CASSLETHFEMNTEAFF.

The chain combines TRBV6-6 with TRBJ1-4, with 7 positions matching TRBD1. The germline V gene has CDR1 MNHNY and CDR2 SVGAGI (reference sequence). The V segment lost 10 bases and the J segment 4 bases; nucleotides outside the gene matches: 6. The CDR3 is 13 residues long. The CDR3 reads CATQSGGNEKLFF. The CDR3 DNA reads TGTGCCACCCAGTCAGGGGGTAATGAAAAACTGTTTTTT.

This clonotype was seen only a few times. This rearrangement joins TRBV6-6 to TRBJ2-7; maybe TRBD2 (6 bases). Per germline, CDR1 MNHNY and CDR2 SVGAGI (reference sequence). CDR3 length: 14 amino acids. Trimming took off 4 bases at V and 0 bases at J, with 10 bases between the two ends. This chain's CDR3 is CASSSAGYSYEQYF. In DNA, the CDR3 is TGTGCCAGCAGTTCCGCGGGATACTCCTACGAGCAGTACTTC.